This TCR beta chain appears in the sequencing data of a study of OX40 agonist ivuxolimab in advanced cancers. Study-wide results and limits: CD8+ T cells (on average) carried more expanded clones than CD4+ T cells. At 0.1 to 3.0 mg/kg, clonal expansion of CD4+ and CD8+ blood T cells had occurred by week 6. The specificity for antigen of the expanded peripheral T cells was not determined.

Remarks on this clone: Antigen: not known.

Sequencing was performed with immunoSEQ multiplex PCR; in TCRdb, only in-frame clones are kept and a portion is missing. The sample includes 70,000 or so clones, approximately 90% seen only once; the top ten take about 2%. Anyone with autoimmune disease history or systemic immunosuppression was excluded. CDR1 is MNHEY, CDR2 SVGAGI, per germline. Unmatched junction bases numbered 3, after V lost 6 bases and J lost 5 bases. This CDR3 is 14 amino acids long. The source material was CD4+ or CD8+ T cells sorted from blood, sampled in a trial of the OX40 agonist ivuxolimab. This receptor was obtained from an adult with an advanced solid tumor such as melanoma, head and neck, liver or kidney cancer. This chain joins TRBV6-5 and TRBJ1-4; the match to TRBD1 covers 10 bases. The CDR3 sequence: CASRRDRGNEKLFF. The CDR3 DNA sequence: TGTGCCAGCAGGAGGGACAGGGGAAATGAAAAACTGTTTTTT.